These 18 T cell receptor beta chains were all obtained from the same sample, sequenced in a study of blood T cell repertoires in COVID-19. Measured with immunoSEQ multiplex PCR; TCRdb has only the in-frame clones, and not every one. This sample yields over 150,000 clones, of which about four fifths are seen a single time; 10% to 15% belongs to the top ten. The sequenced material came from peripheral blood. The receptors were sampled from a woman older than 75 with COVID-19, enrolled during active disease.

The chain uses TRBV2 and TRBJ2-7; maybe TRBD1 (6 bases). The CDR3 is 13 amino acids. Germline loops: CDR1 SNHLY, CDR2 FYNNEI. Trimming stripped 5 bases from V and 4 bases from J, with 12 bases between. The CDR3 loop is CASSPGTPYEQYF. CDR3 nucleotides: TGTGCCAGCAGTCCCGGGACACCATACGAGCAGTACTTC.

This clone has just one count. CDR3 protein: CASSLTGGAGTGELFF. CDR3 nucleotides: TGCGCCAGCAGCTTGACAGGGGGCGCGGGCACCGGGGAGCTGTTTTTT. This chain uses TRBV5-1 with TRBJ2-2; the match to TRBD1 covers 9 bases. V was pared by 1 base and J by 4 bases, with 5 bases of the junction left unmatched. CDR1 is SGHRS and CDR2 is YFSETQ in the germline V gene. The CDR3 runs 16 residues.

The CDR3 loop is CASSLLTSGSGDTQYF. CDR3 sequence (DNA): TGTGCCAGCTCACTCTTGACTAGCGGGAGTGGAGATACGCAGTATTTT. The chain employs TRBV18 and TRBJ2-3; 12 positions match TRBD2. The CDR3 loop spans 16 amino acids. Germline V gene sequence: CDR1 KGHSH, CDR2 LQKENI. J lost 5 bases, V lost 4 bases, and 7 bases had no gene match.

The chain joins TRBV7-2 to TRBJ1-1; TRBD1 aligns across 7 bases. The CDR3 is made up of 15 amino acids. V was clipped by 5 bases and J by 5 bases; unmatched bases: 11. Germline values: CDR1 SGHTA, CDR2 FQGNSA. This CDR3 reads CASSNGGDRRTEAFF. The CDR3, as DNA: TGTGCCAGCAGCAACGGAGGGGACAGAAGGACTGAAGCTTTCTTT.

This clone was recorded a few times. The V gene is TRBV11-1, the J gene TRBJ2-2, with D perhaps TRBD2 (5 bases). V dropped 3 bases and J dropped 2 bases, with 13 bases sitting between them. Germline V gene data show CDR1 as SGHAT and CDR2 as FQDESV (reference sequence). The CDR3 length is 16 residues. The CDR3 loop is CASSFAPGSNTGELFF. Written as DNA, the CDR3 is TGTGCCAGCAGCTTTGCCCCGGGGTCCAACACCGGGGAGCTGTTTTTT.

The chain is built from TRBV2 and TRBJ2-7; a possible D gene is TRBD1 (6 bases). The germline V and J ends were trimmed by 5 bases and 1 base, with 15 bases remaining between them. This CDR3 comprises 15 residues. CDR1 is SNHLY, CDR2 FYNNEI, per germline. CDR3: CASSNPTGSSYEQYF. In DNA, the CDR3 is TGTGCCAGCAGTAACCCCACAGGGAGTTCCTACGAGCAGTACTTC.

The chain combines TRBV4-1 with TRBJ2-6; 15 bases align to TRBD2. The junction had 5 bases not matched to a gene; V was cut back by 2 bases and J by 0 bases. In germline, CDR1 is MGHRA, CDR2 YSYEKL. The CDR3 runs to 20 residues. The CDR3 nucleotides are TGCGCCAGCAGCCAACCGGGACTAGCGGGAGGCACCTCTGGGGCCAACGTCCTGACTTTC. The encoded protein is CASSQPGLAGGTSGANVLTF.

This sequence joins TRBV5-1 and TRBJ1-2; D ambiguous. The CDR3 contains 13 residues. In germline, CDR1 is SGHRS, CDR2 YFSETQ. Trimming left V 1 base short and J 7 bases short, with 11 bases between. This CDR3 is CASSLYGEGGYTF. The CDR3 nucleotides read TGCGCCAGCAGCTTGTACGGGGAGGGTGGCTACACCTTC.

V and J are TRBV7-2 and TRBJ1-2; no firm D call. There are 15 residues in the CDR3. The V and J ends lost 1 base and 6 bases respectively, with 15 bases between them. Looked up from germline, CDR1 is SGHTA and CDR2 is FQGNSA. The CDR3 DNA follows: TGTGCCAGCAGCTTAGAGGTGGGCGCGAGTCATGGCTACACCTTC. The encoded protein is CASSLEVGASHGYTF.

The V gene is TRBV15, the J gene TRBJ1-4; no firm D call. The V gene lost 0 bases and the J gene lost 12 bases, with 20 bases spanning the gap. The CDR3 sequence is 16 residues long. CDR1 and CDR2 (germline): LNHNV, YYDKDF (reference sequence). The CDR3 DNA follows: TGTGCCACCAGCAGAGATTTAGCGGGAAGGGTTGTACAACTGTTTTTT. This gives the protein CATSRDLAGRVVQLFF.

V is TRBV18 and J is TRBJ1-5, with a tentative D call TRBD1 (6 bases). CDR1 and CDR2 (germline): KGHSH, LQKENI. This CDR3 is built from 17 residues. Between the trimmed V and J ends, which lost 5 bases and 2 bases, there was a span of 19 bases. The CDR3: CASSAGAGDIGNQPQHF. The CDR3 nucleotides read TGTGCCAGCTCAGCCGGCGCAGGGGACATCGGCAATCAGCCCCAGCATTTT.

The chain is built from TRBV11-3 and TRBJ1-4, with 8 positions matching TRBD1. Trimming at V came to 1 base and at J to 5 bases, leaving 0 bases not matched to a gene. Germline V gene sequence: CDR1 SGHNT, CDR2 YENEEA. The CDR3 length is 14 residues. CDR3 sequence: CASSLGQGNEKLFF. In nucleotides, the CDR3 is TGTGCCAGCAGCTTAGGACAGGGGAATGAAAAACTGTTTTTT.

The CDR3 nucleotides read TGTGCCAGCAGCCAAGCAGGGCTGACTGAAGCTTTCTTT. Translation gives CASSQAGLTEAFF. The rearrangement joins TRBV3-1 (or the pseudogene TRBV3-2) to TRBJ1-1; weak D call: TRBD1 (5 bases). Trimming stripped 1 base from V and 5 bases from J, with 8 bases between. Germline-derived CDR1 and CDR2 are LGHDT and YNNKEL (reference sequence). This CDR3 spans 13 amino acids.

This clone was picked up one time. This chain uses TRBV3-1 (or the pseudogene TRBV3-2) with TRBJ1-2; a possible D gene is TRBD1 (6 bases). The CDR3 spans 15 residues. Per germline, CDR1 LGHDT and CDR2 YNNKEL (reference sequence). Trimming removed 0 bases from V and 6 bases from J, with 14 bases in between. The CDR3 DNA reads as TGTGCCAGCAGCCAAGATCCCGGGGGGGCGGATGGCTACACCTTC. Its translation: CASSQDPGGADGYTF.

The V gene is TRBV5-1, the J gene TRBJ2-2; the D is unclear. V lost 4 bases and J 0 bases, leaving 10 bases between the germline ends. Per germline, CDR1 SGHRS and CDR2 YFSETQ. The CDR3 is 15 residues long. Written as DNA, the CDR3 is TGCGCCAGCAGCCCGTGGCCCGCGAACACCGGGGAGCTGTTTTTT. It specifies CASSPWPANTGELFF.

The rearrangement links TRBV5-6 to TRBJ2-1; D unresolved. In germline, CDR1 is SGHDT, CDR2 YYEEEE. Trimming took off 4 bases at V and 8 bases at J, with 10 bases between the two ends. CDR3 length: 12 amino acids. The CDR3 loop reads CASSRYIDEQFF. The CDR3 nucleotides are TGTGCCAGCAGCCGGTATATCGATGAGCAGTTCTTC.

This clone has only one observation. The V call is TRBV28, the J call TRBJ2-1; 9 bases align to TRBD2. J gave up 7 bases and V 6 bases, and 10 bases lay outside the gene matches. The CDR3 length is 15 residues. The germline gives CDR1 MDHEN, CDR2 SYDVKM. CDR3 residues: CASSRLSGSLNEQFF. The CDR3 region has the DNA TGTGCCAGCAGCCGGCTTAGCGGGAGTTTGAATGAGCAGTTCTTC.

The table lists this clone with a count of one. CDR3: CASSYRDSHTDTQYF. The CDR3 DNA is TGTGCCAGCAGTTACCGGGACTCACACACAGATACGCAGTATTTT. The genes are TRBV2 and TRBJ2-3, with D possibly being TRBD2 (6 bases). The CDR3 covers 15 residues. V was pared by 5 bases and J by 2 bases, with 14 bases between. From germline, CDR1 is SNHLY and CDR2 FYNNEI.